This T cell receptor beta chain derives from a study of cytomegalovirus exposure and HLA in healthy donors (dated by TCRdb to the late 2010s). Regarding the complete study: In an earlier analysis of under 600 of the donors, about 270 Gb of sequence data and 100 million or so unique TCR beta sequences from 150 million to 200 million T cells were reported. Roughly 300 gigabases of sequencing data and around 90 million unique TCR sequences made up an early release that covered 640 HLA-typed donors. The genetic ancestry cluster associated with self-reported Caucasian donors included 81% of the roughly 400 genotyped donors. The aim of the study was to test whether cataloging public T cell receptors could identify signatures of past pathogen exposure. The study profiled the T cell repertoires of some 610 subjects by immunosequencing and related them to cytomegalovirus serostatus. In addition to the first cohort of several hundred subjects, a separate validation cohort of 120 different subjects was used. To predict cytomegalovirus infection status, the study combined high-throughput TCR immunosequencing, statistical association of individual TCRs with disease status, and machine learning. A later analysis re-analyzed previously published TCR beta repertoires from 666 donors and added high-resolution HLA genotyping to study TCR occurrence patterns. Rather than using new phenotypic data, the later analysis identified candidate immune exposures from TCR beta sequences and from how often those sequences occurred across donors. To decide whether each TCR beta V gene segment behaved as functional or pseudogenic, an earlier analysis of fewer than 750 of the donors relied on high-throughput TCR beta sequencing. Donor age, sex, ethnicity and CMV serostatus were compiled together with the repertoire data. A later genetic analysis took genome-wide SNP genotypes for about 65% of the roughly 670 donors and used that subset as a discovery cohort. Every discovery cohort repertoire had been produced on one sequencing platform. HLA typing covered class I and class II loci at four-digit resolution. Typing coverage differed by locus: A, B, C, DRB1 and DQB1 were typed in roughly 620-630 donors, DQA1 in 500 to 550, DPA1 in 600 to 610, and DPB1 in 450 to 480. Because of strong linkage in the cohort, roughly five DR-DQ haplotypes were treated as single units for association and clustering. Among around 400 genotyped donors of the cohort, an average of roughly 240,000 unique TCR beta nucleotide sequences were sequenced per donor, roughly 18% of them non-productive.

Here is what the overall study found, with its caveats: A few of the identified cytomegalovirus-associated TCR beta chains were confirmed in vitro to be specific for cytomegalovirus antigens. According to a later analysis, most CMV-associated TCR beta chains appeared to be HLA-restricted, and the HLA associations seemed to be driven largely by CMV exposure. A later analysis reported that several top co-occurrence clusters appeared linked to parvovirus B19, influenza, CMV and Epstein-Barr virus. When HLA alleles, especially DR and DQ, strongly co-occurred, attributing TCR associations to individual alleles was difficult. Because HLA typing was missing for some donors at each locus, association tests included only the typed subset. A later genetic analysis reported fewer N-insertions in productive TCRs among donors in an Asian-associated ancestry cluster than the roughly 650-donor mean. Immune exposure information for the cohort was limited to CMV serostatus. A group of highly shared sequence variants was considered likely to be a technical artifact of the sequencing pipeline. A further reported finding was that TCR beta sequences accurately predicted the HLA-A and HLA-B alleles for most subjects in the first cohort. An association between a missense DCLRE1C variant and V-gene and J-gene trimming of TCR beta chains was found in a later genetic analysis and replicated in an independent cohort. A total of 164 TCR beta chains were listed by the study as associated with cytomegalovirus. At a false discovery rate of 0.05, a later analysis linked about 17,000 TCR beta sequences to specific HLA alleles. Cytomegalovirus status was reported to be diagnosed by the classifier with high specificity and sensitivity in both the original and validation cohorts. The authors suggested that the approach could potentially be generalized to other disease states and immunological phenotypes. Linkage disequilibrium might explain the correlated functional status among segregating V segments, but an unknown experimental factor could not be excluded. Across donors, most TCR sequences were observed very rarely, whereas some public TCRs were present in many individuals. In a later analysis, HLA-associated TCR beta chains showed more clonal expansion and lower generation probabilities than non-associated chains that were equally common. Only TCR beta chains were sequenced in this cohort, and the absence of alpha or paired-chain data limited detectable features. Because the 87-base-pair reads could not distinguish some IMGT-functional V segments, including TRBV6-2 and TRBV6-3, those segments were excluded. In an earlier analysis of more than 500 of the donors, most TCR beta V segments appeared in productive rearrangements about 87% or about 30% of the time, broadly matching IMGT annotations. Presence/absence analyses assumed roughly uniform sequencing depth across donors, an assumption that may not hold. Because counts were too low, 15 to 20 rarely observed V segments, including chromosome 9 orphons, were excluded from the earlier analysis of roughly 580 of the donors. In a later analysis, the rate of TCR association differed among HLA loci, with DRB1 alleles having the most associated TCRs and HLA-C alleles having the fewest.

This clone was counted only a few times. Its antigen is currently not known. Base qualities are not at hand, and no much larger clone is one base apart. Receptor amplification or capture employed the immunoSEQ multiplex PCR assay. A mixture of 60 forward primers for TCR Vbeta segments and 13 reverse primers for TCR Jbeta segments was used in the multiplex PCR. A multiplex PCR assay on genomic DNA amplified the CDR3 region of rearranged TCR beta genes. The amplified TCR beta libraries were sequenced on the Illumina HiSeq System as 87-base-pair reads. The authors' pipeline ran thus. A later analysis counted approximately 84 million unique TCR beta chains across the 700 or so repertoires, and some 11 million of these chains were shared by at least two donors. Raw reads were error-corrected and collapsed into unique sequences with a nearest-neighbor algorithm that merged closely related sequences to remove PCR and sequencing errors. To assign V, D and J gene segments, CDR3 sequences were aligned to IMGT reference sequences. Each retained sequence needed at least a six-nucleotide match to both a V gene segment and a J gene segment. A rearrangement was called productive if the CDR3 had no stop codons and remained in frame with V and J, and every other rearrangement was called non-productive. Following IMGT convention, CDR3 was defined as the stretch from the second conserved V-encoded cysteine up to the conserved J-encoded phenylalanine. The earlier analysis of about 570 of the donors excluded any sequence lacking an unambiguous match to a single V gene segment. In an earlier analysis of roughly 500 of the donors, V segments were called functional above 56.7% productive rearrangements and were called segregating when the between-donor standard deviation exceeded 5%. A statistical classification framework was developed to diagnose cytomegalovirus status using the catalog of TCR beta chain sequences. A later analysis assigned V and J genes by comparing TCR nucleotide sequences with IMGT/GENE-DB human TR gene sequences. In a later analysis, CDR3 sequences and most-parsimonious VDJ recombination scenarios were assigned using the TCRdist pipeline. A later analysis defined each TCR beta chain by its CDR3 amino acid sequence plus V-gene family, and excluded reads lacking a unique V-gene family. To address suspected cross-contamination and a sequencing artifact, a later analysis removed around 600 highly shared, low-generation-probability nucleotide sequences. In a later analysis, a clonal expansion index was calculated for each public chain from normalized within-repertoire ranks of inferred template counts. In a later analysis, generation probabilities were computed using a VDJ recombination model fitted to out-of-frame rearrangements, and the results were checked against IGoR. A later analysis scored TCR-TCR, TCR-HLA and TCR-CMV co-occurrence with hypergeometric tests, applying a repertoire-size bias correction to TCR pairs. To estimate false discovery rates, a later analysis permuted the HLA or CMV assignments 20 times. In a later analysis, co-occurring TCRs were grouped with DBSCAN, and TCRdist sequence similarity was added when clustering was performed within HLA-allele-positive subsets. For co-occurrence clustering, repertoires with fewer than 30,000 or more than 120,000 public chains were excluded, along with roughly five repertoires with anomalous nucleotide sharing. In TCRdb, the immuneACCESS table is reduced to in-frame sequences with V and J assigned. These tables do not hold every clone; where another copy was compared, an unresolved V gene accounts for under half, and the others remain unexplained. The D gene and trimming were derived from the DNA, and the V and J assignments and clone size from that table. This sample has tens of thousands of clones in its table, and roughly 67% of those were observed once. The ten largest clonotypes hold roughly 18% of the sample.

The cohort comprised several hundred healthy bone marrow donors. At the time of sampling, every cohort member was nominally healthy, though immune exposures that went unrecorded were likely present. The donor was CMV seropositive and belonged to the group of more than 250 seropositive cohort members. A peripheral blood sample was provided by each donor, and peripheral blood mononuclear cells were used for TCR beta sequencing. Genomic DNA was extracted from the blood cell samples with the Qiagen DNeasy Blood Extraction Kit. Its CDR3 holds 13 amino acids, cysteine through phenylalanine. The DNA shown is the 39-base CDR3, in frame from base 1. Via the germline V gene, CDR1 is SGHRS and CDR2 YFSETQ. Trimming removed 4 bases from V and 8 bases from J, leaving 15 bases between the germline ends.

The V and J segments used are TRBV5-1 and TRBJ1-1, with no reliable assignment of the D segment. The sequence came from a man aged 45-60 years in good health and CMV-seropositive. Input material: PBMCs. The nucleotide sequence reads as follows: TGCGCCAGCAGCGATACACTAGCTATAGAAGCTTTCTTT. This translates into CASSDTLAIEAFF.